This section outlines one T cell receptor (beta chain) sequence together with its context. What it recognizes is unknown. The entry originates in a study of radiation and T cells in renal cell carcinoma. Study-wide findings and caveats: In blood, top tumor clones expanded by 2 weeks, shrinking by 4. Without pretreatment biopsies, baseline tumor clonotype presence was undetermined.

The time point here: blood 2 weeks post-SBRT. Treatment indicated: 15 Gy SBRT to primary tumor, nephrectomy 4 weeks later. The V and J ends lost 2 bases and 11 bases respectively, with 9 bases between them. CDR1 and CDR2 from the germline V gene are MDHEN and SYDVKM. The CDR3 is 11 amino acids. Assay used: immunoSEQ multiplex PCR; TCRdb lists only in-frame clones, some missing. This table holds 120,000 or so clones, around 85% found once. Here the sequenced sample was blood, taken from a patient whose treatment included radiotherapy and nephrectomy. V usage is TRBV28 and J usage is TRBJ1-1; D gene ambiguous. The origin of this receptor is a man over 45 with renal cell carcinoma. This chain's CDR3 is CASSLGGWAFF. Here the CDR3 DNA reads TGTGCCAGCAGTTTAGGAGGCTGGGCTTTCTTT.